The T cell receptor (beta chain) under discussion was sequenced for a study of cytomegalovirus exposure and HLA in healthy donors. Study summary: Inside one of the first data releases sat about 85 million unique TCRs taken from HLA-typed donors. Study-wide results and limits: In a later analysis, productive TCRs from donors in an Asian-associated ancestry cluster reportedly carried fewer N-insertions than the cohort mean.

V was shortened by 6 bases and J by 2 bases, with 22 bases between the two germline ends. Germline CDR1 is SEHNR and CDR2 is FQNEAQ (reference sequence). The CDR3 is made up of 17 amino acids. Note on this clone: Its cognate antigen is unknown.

The PCR employed 60 Vbeta primers together with 13 Jbeta primers. The assay was immunoSEQ multiplex PCR, and TCRdb's table has in-frame clones only and misses some. The repertoire holds under 250,000 clones, less than 80% seen once, with about 4.4% in the top ten. Sequenced: PBMCs. The TCR comes from a woman in her 30s in good health and CMV-seropositive. The V and J genes are TRBV7-9 and TRBJ1-2; maybe TRBD1 (5 bases). CDR3 region: CASSHGGEGPLNYGYTF. The CDR3 region has the DNA TGTGCCAGCAGTCATGGTGGGGAGGGGCCCCTGAACTATGGCTACACCTTC.